Listed below are T cell receptor beta chains from one sample, sequenced in a study of shared clonotypes between healthy human individuals. The protocol was immunoSEQ multiplex PCR, while the TCRdb copy is restricted to in-frame clones and leaves out a portion. The repertoire has 950,000 to 1,300,000 clones, under 80% of them found once; the top ten carry about 1.5%. Sequencing used memory CD4+ T cells sorted from blood. The receptors were sampled from a young man in good health. Both conserved end residues are trimmed from each CDR3.

TRBV10-3,TRBJ2-1,AISNVESGMIYNEQF
TRBV28,TRBJ1-1,ASTGQGKNTEAF
TRBV21-1,TRBJ2-3,TCGTSGGTDTQY
TRBV5-4,TRBJ2-7,ASSLDRPYEQY
TRBV6-1,TRBJ2-7,ASTGTEAPYEQY
TRBV28,TRBJ1-5,ASRGHSFPDNQPQH
TRBV2,TRBJ2-5,ASSPHGLAEETQY
TRBV18,TRBJ2-7,ASRPPGQTYEQY
TRBV19,TRBJ1-6,ASSTGNGNNSPLH
TRBV19,TRBJ2-7,ASSIGSGQVAYEQY
TRBV27,TRBJ2-3,ASSFSGRYADTQY
TRBV19,TRBJ1-4,ASTATGINEKLF
TRBV28,TRBJ1-2,ASSKDRNYGYT
TRBV7-2,TRBJ2-1,ASRDVAFYNEQF
TRBV5-1,TRBJ1-1,ASSFGGSNTEAF
TRBV7-2,TRBJ1-5,ASSPTGAQPQH
TRBV6-5,TRBJ1-5,TVWESQH